What follows is one T cell receptor beta chain and its context. An even split of each subset's genomic DNA across several immunoSEQ plates was performed. Assay used: immunoSEQ multiplex PCR; TCRdb lists only in-frame clones, some missing. The sample yields approximately 1,000,000 clones, around 78% seen once. Germline V gene lookup returns CDR1 SGHNT and CDR2 YYREEE (reference sequence). The CDR3 length is 16 residues. Germline trimming cut 4 bases from V and 0 bases from J; bases unmatched to any gene: 9. This record belongs to a study of shared clonotypes between healthy human individuals. Study at large: The plates for each donor numbered three CD4 naive, three CD4 memory, two CD8 naive and one CD8 memory.

V is TRBV5-4 and J is TRBJ1-2; 7 bases map to TRBD1. The sample was memory CD4+ T cells from PBMCs. Subset specified: CD45RA-negative fraction. The source is a man younger than 30 in good health. Some clones in this sample may be carry-over from other donors' samples. The CDR3 DNA is TGTGCCAGCAGCACAGGGACAGCCGCAGCTAACTATGGCTACACCTTC. Translation gives CASSTGTAAANYGYTF.